The 19 T cell receptor beta chains listed next were all sequenced from one sample in a study of Ad26.COV2.S vaccination and SARS-CoV-2 variants. The method was immunoSEQ multiplex PCR; TCRdb's version includes in-frame clones alone and lacks a portion of them. The table has roughly 510,000 clones, approximately 90% seen once. Treatment reported: roughly 20 received Ad26.COV2.S at low or high dose, single or two shots; about 5 received placebo; per-sample allocation not given. It was on day 63 after the first vaccine or placebo injection that samples were taken. The starting material was peripheral blood, obtained in a trial of Ad26.COV2.S vaccine versus placebo. Receptors originate from a person aged 18-65 years who received the Ad26.COV2.S COVID-19 vaccine or a placebo.

This clone was detected only once. This chain joins TRBV27 and TRBJ2-1; D is unclear. The V end lost 3 bases, the J end lost 7 bases, and 10 bases lay between the germline ends. The germline V gene encodes CDR1 MNHEY and CDR2 SMNVEV (reference sequence). The length of the CDR3 is 13 residues. The CDR3 region is CASSFLRTNEQFF. The CDR3 DNA reads as TGTGCCAGCAGTTTTCTCAGAACTAATGAGCAGTTCTTC.

The rearrangement uses TRBV2 and TRBJ1-5; D perhaps matches TRBD1 (6 bases). The CDR3 consists of 13 residues. Germline CDR1 reads SNHLY; CDR2 reads FYNNEI. Trimming took off 11 bases at V and 7 bases at J, with 18 bases between the two ends. CDR3 DNA sequence: TGTGCCTGCGCCCGCGGTGGGGGCCAGCCCCAGCATTTT. This encodes CACARGGGQPQHF.

This clone was seen a handful of times. V is TRBV20-1 and J is TRBJ1-5; TRBD1 matches 8 bases. Losses at the gene ends were 3 bases for V and 6 bases for J; bases not matched to a gene: 10. CDR1 and CDR2 (germline): DFQATT, SNEGSKA (reference sequence). CDR3 length equals 15 residues. CDR3 in DNA: TGCAGTGCTAGTACGGCAGGGGGCGCGCTTCAGCCCCAGCATTTT. As protein: CSASTAGGALQPQHF.

The chain carries TRBV2 and TRBJ2-7; 7 positions match TRBD1. The CDR3 runs to 13 residues. The V gene's germline CDR1 is SNHLY and CDR2 FYNNEI. After removal of 7 bases from V and 3 bases from J, the junction contained 6 bases not matched to a gene. As DNA, the CDR3 is TGTGCCAGCACCCAGGGACAGAGCTACGAGCAGTACTTC. Amino acids: CASTQGQSYEQYF.

The chain is built from TRBV28 and TRBJ2-7, with D perhaps assigned TRBD1 or TRBD2 (5 bases each). Germline values: CDR1 MDHEN, CDR2 SYDVKM. The CDR3 covers 12 residues. V lost 7 bases, J lost 6 bases, and 13 bases lay in between. CDR3 sequence (DNA): TGTGCCAGCAAATATGGGACCCGCGAGCAGTACTTC. Protein: CASKYGTREQYF.

The rearrangement links TRBV6-4 to TRBJ2-7; possibly TRBD1 or TRBD2 for D (5 bases each). Per the germline V gene, CDR1 is MRHNA and CDR2 is SNTAGT. The CDR3 is 11 residues long. V lost 4 bases to trimming and J lost 7 bases, with 8 bases between them. The CDR3 protein is CASSVEGEQYF. The CDR3 nucleotides read TGTGCCAGCAGTGTAGAGGGGGAGCAGTACTTC.

This chain joins TRBV7-8 and TRBJ2-7, with D perhaps TRBD2 (5 bases). Germline V gives CDR1 SGHVS, CDR2 FQNEAQ. V was trimmed by 8 bases and J by 0 bases, leaving 17 bases between them. The CDR3 spans 15 residues. The CDR3 is CASSRGYQPSYEQYF. CDR3 DNA: TGTGCCAGCTCTAGAGGGTACCAACCCTCCTACGAGCAGTACTTC.

This sequence joins TRBV7-9 and TRBJ2-1; tentative D call: TRBD1 (6 bases). V lost 1 base and J lost 7, with 17 bases in between. The CDR3 has 16 amino acids. Germline CDR1 SEHNR, CDR2 FQNEAQ (reference sequence). CDR3 DNA sequence: TGTGCCAGCAGCTTAGGAGGACAGTTTGGATCTAATGAGCAGTTCTTC. Translated, it gives CASSLGGQFGSNEQFF.

V usage is TRBV4-3 and J usage is TRBJ1-2, with D unclear. V was clipped by 0 bases and J by 4 bases, with 12 bases between them. In germline, CDR1 is LGHNA, CDR2 YSLEER. This CDR3 spans 15 amino acids. The CDR3: CASSQERTASYGYTF. CDR3 nucleotide sequence: TGCGCCAGCAGCCAAGAGCGGACTGCGAGCTATGGCTACACCTTC.

The chain is built from TRBV5-4 and TRBJ1-1; 8 nucleotides match TRBD1. This CDR3 comprises 14 residues. After removal of 5 bases from V and 2 bases from J, the junction contained 5 bases not matched to a gene. Germline V CDR1 and CDR2: SGHNT, YYREEE (reference sequence). CDR3 bases: TGTGCCAGCAGTTACACAGGGGGTAACACTGAAGCTTTCTTT. It yields the protein CASSYTGGNTEAFF.

J is TRBJ2-1 and V is TRBV15; D ambiguous. The CDR3 is 13 residues long. CDR1 is LNHNV, CDR2 YYDKDF, per germline (reference sequence). The V end lost 1 base, the J end lost 8 bases, and 9 bases lay between the germline ends. The chain's CDR3 is CATSRALGYEQFF. The DNA for the CDR3 is TGTGCCACCAGCAGAGCGTTGGGGTATGAGCAGTTCTTC.

V and J are TRBV19 and TRBJ1-1, with a tentative D call TRBD1 (6 bases). The CDR3 length is 14 residues. Between the trimmed V and J ends, which lost 9 bases and 1 base, there was a span of 15 bases. CDR1 is LNHDA and CDR2 is SQIVND in the germline V gene (reference sequence). CDR3 DNA sequence: TGTGCCAGCCGAGTTGAGACAGGGAACACTGAAGCTTTCTTT. It yields the protein CASRVETGNTEAFF. The full variable domain, completed using reference TRBV19 and TRBJ1-1, is DGGITQSPKYLFRKEGQNVTLSCEQNLNHDAMYWYRQDPGQGLRLIYYSQIVNDFQKGDIAEGYSVSREKKESFPLTVTSAQKNPTAFYLCASRVETGNTEAFFGQGTRLTVV.

This clone is a singleton in its sample. The chain is built from TRBV6-2 or TRBV6-3 and TRBJ1-4; D unresolved. Trimming took off 2 bases at V and 8 bases at J, with 12 bases between the two ends. CDR1 and CDR2 from the germline V gene are MNHEY and SVGEGT. CDR3 size: 14 residues. CDR3 in amino acids: CASSYLGREEKLFF. In DNA form, the CDR3 reads TGTGCCAGCAGTTACCTTGGGCGGGAGGAAAAACTGTTTTTT.

This chain's CDR3 is CASSPNGAITYEQYF. Here the CDR3 DNA reads TGTGCCAGCAGCCCTAACGGGGCGATTACCTACGAGCAGTACTTC. The rearrangement links TRBV7-2 to TRBJ2-7; D could derive from TRBD1 or TRBD2 (5 bases each). Germline lookup yields CDR1 SGHTA and CDR2 FQGNSA. Trimming removed 5 bases at V and 2 bases at J, with 16 bases between. This CDR3 has 15 amino acids.

The chain couples TRBV6-2 or TRBV6-3 to TRBJ2-1, with 10 bases that match TRBD2. This CDR3 contains 19 residues. Germline V lookup: CDR1 MNHEY, CDR2 SVGEGT. V lost 6 bases and J lost 7; bases outside the gene matches: 21. The CDR3 protein is CASSPSFPVLAGVLNEQFF. The CDR3 coding sequence is TGTGCCAGCAGCCCCTCCTTTCCCGTCCTAGCGGGAGTCTTGAATGAGCAGTTCTTC.

The chain carries TRBV7-6 and TRBJ2-7; the match to TRBD2 covers 7 bases. The CDR3 contains 15 residues. The germline CDR1 and CDR2 sequences are SGHVS and FNYEAQ. The V and J ends lost 9 bases and 6 bases, in that order; junction bases with no gene match: 17. CDR3 loop: CASTLGGEWSREQYF. As DNA, the CDR3 is TGTGCCAGTACCCTGGGAGGGGAGTGGTCTCGCGAGCAGTACTTC. The whole variable domain, filled in from reference TRBV7-6 and TRBJ2-7, reads GAGVSQSPRYKVTKRGQDVALRCDPISGHVSLYWYRQALGQGPEFLTYFNYEAQQDKSGLPNDRFSAERPEGSISTLTIQRTEQRDSAMYRCASTLGGEWSREQYFGPGTRLTVT.

The chain couples TRBV5-1 to TRBJ2-7; D is possibly TRBD1 or TRBD2 (7 bases each). Germline CDR1 reads SGHRS; CDR2 reads YFSETQ. V lost 4 bases and J lost 2, with 16 bases in between. The CDR3 consists of 15 residues. Written as DNA, the CDR3 is TGCGCCAGCAGCCAGGGGGGGGGAGCCCCCTACGAGCAGTACTTC. This encodes CASSQGGGAPYEQYF.

The genes are TRBV3-1 (or the pseudogene TRBV3-2) and TRBJ2-3; unclear D gene. Trimming took off 4 bases at V and 0 bases at J, with 11 bases between the two ends. The CDR3 has 15 residues. Germline CDR1 reads LGHDT; CDR2 reads YNNKEL (reference sequence). CDR3 DNA: TGTGCCAGCAGCCTAAGCTCTTTGAGCACAGATACGCAGTATTTT. Translated, it gives CASSLSSLSTDTQYF.

The chain recombines TRBV6-5 with TRBJ1-4; D is possibly TRBD1 (6 bases). Germline V gene data show CDR1 as MNHEY and CDR2 as SVGAGI. The CDR3 covers 15 residues. Between the trimmed V and J ends, which lost 5 bases and 4 bases, there was a span of 14 bases. The DNA for the CDR3 is TGTGCCAGCAGTCCTAGGGACAACCATAATGAAAAACTGTTTTTT. Residues: CASSPRDNHNEKLFF.